This TCR beta chain originates from a study of T cell responses to AZD1222 COVID-19 vaccine. Sequencing used immunoSEQ multiplex PCR; TCRdb keeps in-frame clones, though not all of them. The sample yields 120,000 or so clones, approximately 92% seen once. With 2 bases clipped from V and 5 bases from J, the junction kept 9 bases outside the gene matches. The CDR3 sequence is 16 residues long. Germline V gene data show CDR1 as KGHSH and CDR2 as LQKENI. This sequence originates from an adult in good health. The J gene is TRBJ2-1, the V gene TRBV18, with TRBD2 matching over 7 bases. Material: peripheral blood, obtained on day 0 of AZD1222 vaccination. In DNA, the CDR3 is TGTGCCAGCTCACCAGGTCCAGCGGGGCCCAACAATGAGCAGTTCTTC. Translating gives CASSPGPAGPNNEQFF.